A selection of T cell receptor beta chains follows, all from one sample in a study of shared clonotypes between healthy human individuals. The repertoire was sequenced with immunoSEQ multiplex PCR; TCRdb's copy has only in-frame clones and lacks some. The sample shows a few million clones, more than 90% of them seen only once. The sample was naive CD4+ T cells sorted from blood. These receptors were collected from a man aged 18 to 35 in good health. Both conserved end residues are part of each CDR3. A D gene is named only where the DNA matches it firmly. Clone sizes are given selectively: once, few, many, or a class where the clone is expanded.

D,V,size,J,DNA,CDR3
TRBD2,TRBV7-2,-,TRBJ2-1,TGTGCCAGCAGCTTAGCTAGCGGGAGTCGAACCAATGAGCAGTTCTTC,CASSLASGSRTNEQFF
-,TRBV6-5,-,TRBJ2-1,TGTGCCAGCAGTCGTCGGGGTGGCGGCAATGAGCAGTTCTTC,CASSRRGGGNEQFF
-,TRBV7-8,-,TRBJ1-2,TGTGCCAGCACCCCCCGGGAAGGCTATGGCTACACCTTC,CASTPREGYGYTF
TRBD2,TRBV9,-,TRBJ2-5,TGTGCCAGCAGCCCAATAGGGACTAGCGGGCAGGAGACCCAGTACTTC,CASSPIGTSGQETQYF
-,TRBV15,-,TRBJ2-7,TGTGCCACCAGCAAGGAGGGCCGGTACGAGCAGTACTTC,CATSKEGRYEQYF
TRBD2,TRBV27,-,TRBJ2-7,TGTGCCAGCAGTCCGACCTCGCTAGCGGGATTCTACGAGCAGTACTTC,CASSPTSLAGFYEQYF
-,TRBV9,-,TRBJ2-5,TGTGCCAGCAGCGTAGCGGCACAGGGAGGAGAGACCCAGTACTTC,CASSVAAQGGETQYF
-,TRBV28,-,TRBJ1-5,TGTGCCAGCAGTTTAGGACAGCCCCAGCATTTT,CASSLGQPQHF
TRBD2,TRBV5-1,once,TRBJ2-5,TGCGCCAGCAGCTTGGGGGGACTAGCGGTCCAAGAGACCCAGTACTTC,CASSLGGLAVQETQYF
-,TRBV7-9,-,TRBJ2-1,TGTGCCAGCAGGCGGCAGAGTTCTACCTACAATGAGCAGTTCTTC,CASRRQSSTYNEQFF
-,TRBV30,-,TRBJ1-3,TGTGCCTGGAGTGAAGGGGGTTTTGGAAACACCATATATTTT,CAWSEGGFGNTIYF
-,TRBV7-3,-,TRBJ1-5,TGTGCCAGCAGCTCTCGGGACTCCCATCAGCCCCAGCATTTT,CASSSRDSHQPQHF
TRBD2,TRBV6-5,once,TRBJ2-3,TGTGCCAGCAGTCTTGGGACTAGTACAGATACGCAGTATTTT,CASSLGTSTDTQYF
-,TRBV5-8,-,TRBJ2-7,TGTGCCAGCAGCTTTGGGACGGTGGTGGGCGAGCAGTACTTC,CASSFGTVVGEQYF
-,TRBV28,-,TRBJ1-2,TGTGCCAGCAGTTTAGGGGCACCCATGTCTACTTATGGCTACACCTTC,CASSLGAPMSTYGYTF
TRBD1,TRBV6-5,-,TRBJ1-2,TGTGCCAGCAGTCCCACAGGGGGCCGCTATGGCTACACCTTC,CASSPTGGRYGYTF
-,TRBV5-4,-,TRBJ1-1,TGTGCCAGCAGCTTAACTGGACAGAATGAAGCTTTCTTT,CASSLTGQNEAFF
-,TRBV5-4,-,TRBJ2-2,TGTGCCAGCAGCTTGGGCGGGAACACCGGGGAGCTGTTTTTT,CASSLGGNTGELFF
-,TRBV9,-,TRBJ2-3,TGTGCCAGCAGCGTAGATGTGTCTGGTACGCAGTATTTT,CASSVDVSGTQYF
-,TRBV20-1,once,TRBJ1-2,TGCAGTGCTGGTGGCAACGGCTACACCTTC,CSAGGNGYTF
-,TRBV10-2,-,TRBJ1-6,TGCGCCAGCAGTGATTCCGGGATCCCCTATAATTCACCCCTCCACTTT,CASSDSGIPYNSPLHF
TRBD1,TRBV10-3,-,TRBJ2-2,TGTGCCATCAGTACCGGGACAGGCACCGGGGAGCTGTTTTTT,CAISTGTGTGELFF
-,TRBV28,few,TRBJ1-1,TGTGCCAGCGAGCGGGGGGACTTT,CASERGDF
-,TRBV6-5,-,TRBJ2-7,TGTGCCAGCAAGTCGGGGCTGATCGAGCAGTACTTC,CASKSGLIEQYF
TRBD1,TRBV5-1,-,TRBJ1-2,TGCGCCAGCAGCACGACCGGGGACAGAAACTATGGCTACACCTTC,CASSTTGDRNYGYTF
-,TRBV10-1,-,TRBJ2-1,TGCGCCACCTCCCCCGGGGGGCGGGGGCGTTACAATGAGCAGTTCTTC,CATSPGGRGRYNEQFF
-,TRBV5-1,-,TRBJ2-6,TGCGCCAGCAGCTTGCAGGGAACTGGGGCCAACGTCCTGACTTTC,CASSLQGTGANVLTF
TRBD1,TRBV18,-,TRBJ2-5,TGTGCCAGCTCACCGGGACAGGGTGGACAAGAGACCCAGTACTTC,CASSPGQGGQETQYF
-,TRBV4-1,-,TRBJ2-2,TGCGCCAGCAGCCAAGAGGTGTCCGGCGGGGAGCTGTTTTTT,CASSQEVSGGELFF
-,TRBV6-1,-,TRBJ2-7,TGTGCCAGCACTAGATTGGGCCGGCACGAGCAGTACTTC,CASTRLGRHEQYF
TRBD1,TRBV6-5,-,TRBJ1-2,TGTGCCAGCAGTTACTCTCCCGGGACAGACTATGGCTACACCTTC,CASSYSPGTDYGYTF
-,TRBV6-5,-,TRBJ1-3,TGTGCCAGCAGTTCTACCGGGAACTCTGGAAACACCATATATTTT,CASSSTGNSGNTIYF
TRBD1,TRBV7-2,-,TRBJ2-5,TGTGCCAGCAGCTTTCAGACAGGGCAAGAGACCCAGTACTTC,CASSFQTGQETQYF
TRBD2,TRBV5-1,-,TRBJ2-1,TGCGCCAGCAGCTTTGAAGGGAGGGGAGTTGATGAGCAGTTCTTC,CASSFEGRGVDEQFF
TRBD2,TRBV19,once,TRBJ2-3,TGTGCCACAGCGGGACTAGCGGGGGCTACAGATACGCAGTATTTT,CATAGLAGATDTQYF
-,TRBV11-2,-,TRBJ2-7,TGTGCCAGCAGCTTATGGGCAGGCTCCTACGAGCAGTACTTC,CASSLWAGSYEQYF
-,TRBV25-1,-,TRBJ1-4,TGTGCCAGCAGTGAGCGACAGAATGAAAAACTGTTTTTT,CASSERQNEKLFF
-,TRBV6-1,-,TRBJ2-3,TGTGCCAGCAGTGAACGACCCAGGACAGATACGCAGTATTTT,CASSERPRTDTQYF
-,TRBV5-1,-,TRBJ1-4,TGCGCCAGCAGCGGGGCCGGTAATGAAAAACTGTTTTTT,CASSGAGNEKLFF
-,TRBV20-1,-,TRBJ2-2,TGCAGTGCTAGCGAACAGGGAAAGCTGTTTTTT,CSASEQGKLFF
TRBD2,TRBV4-1,-,TRBJ2-5,TGCGCCAGCAGTCGACTAGCGGGGGGCCAAGAGACCCAGTACTTC,CASSRLAGGQETQYF
-,TRBV2,once,TRBJ2-7,TGTGCCAGCAGTGACGCCCCCCCGCGGGACGAGCAGTACTTC,CASSDAPPRDEQYF
-,TRBV19,once,TRBJ1-2,TGTGCCAGTAGTATAATGTCGGCGCCCGGGTATGGCTACACCTTC,CASSIMSAPGYGYTF
TRBD1,TRBV27,once,TRBJ1-5,TGTGCCAGCAGTTTGGGGACAGGGGGCCAGCCCCAGCATTTT,CASSLGTGGQPQHF
-,TRBV5-6,-,TRBJ1-1,TGTGCCAGCAGCCCGTCGAGACTGGGCACTGAAGCTTTCTTT,CASSPSRLGTEAFF
TRBD1,TRBV18,once,TRBJ2-2,TGTGCCAGCTCTCGAAGTCAGGGGGAAGCCGGGGAGCTGTTTTTT,CASSRSQGEAGELFF
-,TRBV2,-,TRBJ1-1,TGTGCCAGCCAGGGGCAGGAGAACACTGAAGCTTTCTTT,CASQGQENTEAFF